One sample yielded the 21 T cell receptor beta chains listed below, sequenced in a study of memory CD4+ T cells and cytomegalovirus serostatus (dated by TCRdb to about 2019). Single viable CD3+CD4+CD8-CD45RO+ cells were sorted as memory CD4+ T cells on a FACSAria II. The library was generated by the immunoSEQ multiplex PCR assay. The immuneACCESS repertoire file appears here via TCRdb, limited to in-frame rearrangements. These files lack a portion of the clones; in checked studies, under half of the deficit traces to unresolved V genes, and the cause of the others is not known. The sample table holds some 45,000 clones, of which roughly four fifths were seen once. Less than 1.5% of the sample lies in the top ten. Sequencing was done on a sample of memory CD4+ T cells from blood. These receptors all come from an adult in good health and CMV-seropositive.

V usage is TRBV19 and J usage is TRBJ2-1, with TRBD1 matching 7 bases. CDR1 and CDR2 (germline): LNHDA, SQIVND (reference sequence). The V and J ends lost 7 bases and 5 bases, in that order; junction bases with no gene match: 14. This CDR3 comprises 16 residues. In nucleotides, the CDR3 is TGTGCCAGTACCACTTTAGGGGGCGTCTTGAACAATGAGCAGTTCTTC. Translation gives CASTTLGGVLNNEQFF. The variable domain in full, completed from reference TRBV19 and TRBJ2-1, reads DGGITQSPKYLFRKEGQNVTLSCEQNLNHDAMYWYRQDPGQGLRLIYYSQIVNDFQKGDIAEGYSVSREKKESFPLTVTSAQKNPTAFYLCASTTLGGVLNNEQFFGPGTRLTVL.

The V call is TRBV2, the J call TRBJ1-2; D not resolved. The V end lost 4 bases, the J end lost 8 bases, and 20 bases lay between the germline ends. The germline gives CDR1 SNHLY, CDR2 FYNNEI. The CDR3 sequence is 15 residues long. CDR3 DNA: TGTGCCAGCAGTGGGGCCGGCAGGAACCAATTCGGCTACACCTTC. Its protein product is CASSGAGRNQFGYTF. Full variable domain (outside the CDR3, taken from reference TRBV2 and TRBJ1-2): EPEVTQTPSHQVTQMGQEVILRCVPISNHLYFYWYRQILGQKVEFLVSFYNNEISEKSEIFDDQFSVERPDGSNFTLKIRSTKLEDSAMYFCASSGAGRNQFGYTFGSGTRLTVV.

The gene calls are TRBV6-1 and TRBJ2-1; D perhaps matches TRBD2 (7 bases). Germline loops: CDR1 MNHNS, CDR2 SASEGT. This CDR3 has 15 residues. Trimming took off 2 bases at V and 2 bases at J, with 10 bases between the two ends. The CDR3 here is CASSERGGTYNEQFF. The DNA of the CDR3 is TGTGCCAGCAGTGAAAGGGGGGGTACCTACAATGAGCAGTTCTTC.

This clone was seen a few times. V and J are TRBV7-8 and TRBJ2-3; a possible D gene is TRBD2 (7 bases). The CDR3 has 15 amino acids. Germline CDR1 reads SGHVS; CDR2 reads FQNEAQ. Trimming took 0 bases from V and 4 from J, leaving 11 bases between them. CDR3 residues: CASSLAGGPSDTQYF. The CDR3 nucleotides read TGTGCCAGCAGCTTAGCGGGGGGGCCCTCAGATACGCAGTATTTT. Full variable domain (missing parts from reference TRBV7-8 and TRBJ2-3): GAGVSQSPRYKVAKRGQDVALRCDPISGHVSLFWYQQALGQGPEFLTYFQNEAQLDKSGLPSDRFFAERPEGSVSTLKIQRTQQEDSAVYLCASSLAGGPSDTQYFGPGTRLTVL.

The rearrangement links TRBV5-1 to TRBJ2-7; 8 nucleotides agree with TRBD1. CDR1 is SGHRS, CDR2 YFSETQ, per germline. Trimming at V came to 1 base and at J to 2 bases, leaving 2 bases not matched to a gene. The CDR3 is 14 amino acids. The CDR3 DNA reads as TGCGCCAGCAGCTTGTTGACAGGGGCCTACGAGCAGTACTTC. It codes for CASSLLTGAYEQYF.

V is TRBV7-9 and J is TRBJ2-7; possibly TRBD1 for D (6 bases). The germline CDR1 and CDR2 sequences are SEHNR and FQNEAQ (reference sequence). Trimming left V 5 bases short and J 0 bases short, with 11 bases between. This CDR3 contains 14 residues. CDR3 DNA: TGTGCCAGCAGCCACAGGGACCTCTCCTACGAGCAGTACTTC. Translation gives CASSHRDLSYEQYF.

The chain carries TRBV2 and TRBJ1-2; D not certain. V lost 6 bases, J lost 3 bases, and 11 bases lay in between. Germline CDR1 SNHLY, CDR2 FYNNEI. The CDR3 length is 13 residues. The CDR3 sequence: CASRRGRYYGYTF. The CDR3 region has the DNA TGTGCCAGCAGAAGAGGCAGATACTATGGCTACACCTTC. The full variable domain, in which reference TRBV2 and TRBJ1-2 provide the parts outside the CDR3, is EPEVTQTPSHQVTQMGQEVILRCVPISNHLYFYWYRQILGQKVEFLVSFYNNEISEKSEIFDDQFSVERPDGSNFTLKIRSTKLEDSAMYFCASRRGRYYGYTFGSGTRLTVV.

The genes are TRBV7-2 and TRBJ1-5; TRBD1 matches 7 bases. Trimming removed 2 bases from V and 11 bases from J; junction bases left unmatched: 9. The CDR3 spans 14 residues. Germline loops: CDR1 SGHTA, CDR2 FQGNSA. The DNA for the CDR3 is TGTGCCAGCAGCTTACGGACAGGTGGGGGGGCCCAGCATTTT. Translation gives CASSLRTGGGAQHF.

The chain's CDR3 is CASSFPSRNEKLFF. DNA for the CDR3: TGTGCCAGCAGTTTCCCTAGTCGGAATGAAAAACTGTTTTTT. The chain uses TRBV28 and TRBJ1-4; D unclear. This CDR3 has 14 residues. V lost 3 bases, J lost 5 bases, and 10 bases lay in between. Per germline, CDR1 MDHEN and CDR2 SYDVKM.

This clone appeared a single time. The chain couples TRBV4-3 to TRBJ1-2; D gene ambiguous. The CDR3 is 14 residues long. V lost 0 bases and J 3 bases, leaving 8 bases between the germline ends. Germline-derived CDR1 and CDR2 are LGHNA and YSLEER. Here the CDR3 reads CASSQEGRDYGYTF. The CDR3 DNA sequence: TGCGCCAGCAGCCAAGAAGGGAGGGACTATGGCTACACCTTC.

The CDR3 DNA is TGTGCCAGTGGGGCAGGACCAAACACCGGGGAGCTGTTTTTT. Its protein product is CASGAGPNTGELFF. The V gene is TRBV6-1, the J gene TRBJ2-2, with TRBD1 as a possible D gene (5 bases). The V end was cut by 9 bases, the J end by 2 bases, with 13 bases between. The CDR3 covers 14 residues. Germline V CDR1 and CDR2: MNHNS, SASEGT.

The gene calls are TRBV4-2 and TRBJ2-3, with D uncertain. V dropped 4 bases and J dropped 6 bases, with 20 bases sitting between them. The CDR3 extends over 16 amino acids. Per the germline V gene, CDR1 is LGHNA and CDR2 is YNFKEQ. The CDR3 DNA follows: TGTGCCAGCAGCCCGCGAGGCGCGCTTGAGGCTGATACGCAGTATTTT. Translation: CASSPRGALEADTQYF.

The rearrangement joins TRBV11-3 to TRBJ2-2, with 10 bases identical to TRBD2. Germline V gene data show CDR1 as SGHNT and CDR2 as YENEEA. J was trimmed by 5 bases and V by 5 bases; bases with no gene match: 8. The CDR3 is 16 amino acids. CDR3 region: CASSLRLAGVTGELFF. DNA for the CDR3: TGTGCCAGCAGCCTGCGGCTAGCGGGGGTTACCGGGGAGCTGTTTTTT.

CDR3 protein: CASSESRGGTIYF. CDR3 nucleotides: TGTGCCAGCAGTGAAAGCCGGGGAGGCACCATATATTTT. The chain carries TRBV2 and TRBJ1-3, with D unclear. The CDR3 is 13 residues long. Germline V gives CDR1 SNHLY, CDR2 FYNNEI. V was trimmed by 2 bases and J by 9 bases, leaving 11 bases between them.

V usage is TRBV5-1 and J usage is TRBJ1-4; D might be TRBD1 (5 bases). Trimming pared 0 bases from V and 0 bases from J, leaving 9 bases between. Germline loops: CDR1 SGHRS, CDR2 YFSETQ. This CDR3 spans 16 amino acids. The CDR3: CASSLEGTATNEKLFF. The CDR3 bases are TGCGCCAGCAGCTTGGAGGGGACTGCAACTAATGAAAAACTGTTTTTT.

This sequence joins TRBV7-2 and TRBJ2-5; D not certain. Germline CDR1 reads SGHTA; CDR2 reads FQGNSA. V shed 5 bases and J shed 2 bases, with 12 bases lying between them. The CDR3 totals 14 residues. CDR3 protein: CASSAHSDQETQYF. The CDR3 bases are TGTGCCAGCAGCGCACACTCGGATCAAGAGACCCAGTACTTC.

A few counts support this clone. The J gene is TRBJ1-2, the V gene TRBV2; TRBD1 might be the D (5 bases). V lost 8 bases and J lost 6, with 16 bases in between. Germline CDR1 SNHLY, CDR2 FYNNEI. This CDR3 has 13 amino acids. The CDR3 is CASALSGADGYTF. The CDR3 region has the DNA TGTGCCAGCGCCCTGAGTGGGGCGGATGGCTACACCTTC.

The genes are TRBV5-1 and TRBJ2-7, with TRBD1 identical over 7 bases. The CDR3 covers 16 residues. The junction had 8 bases not matched to a gene; V was cut back by 2 bases and J by 0 bases. Germline CDR1 reads SGHRS; CDR2 reads YFSETQ. The CDR3 DNA follows: TGCGCCAGCAGCTTAAACAGGGGTCAACTCTCCTACGAGCAGTACTTC. Translated: CASSLNRGQLSYEQYF.

The J gene is TRBJ2-6, the V gene TRBV5-1, with D uncertain. Trimming took off 0 bases at V and 2 bases at J, with 0 bases between the two ends. The CDR3 is 13 residues long. Germline lookup yields CDR1 SGHRS and CDR2 YFSETQ. CDR3 in amino acids: CASSLAGANVLTF. CDR3 DNA: TGCGCCAGCAGCTTGGCTGGGGCCAACGTCCTGACTTTC.

The rearrangement links TRBV5-1 to TRBJ2-3; the match to TRBD2 covers 7 bases. The CDR3 length is 15 residues. The ends lost 4 bases at V and 5 bases at J; junction bases unmatched: 10. Looked up from germline, CDR1 is SGHRS and CDR2 is YFSETQ. The CDR3 DNA is TGCGCCAGCAGCCCCGAGGGAGGGCTAGGAGATACGCAGTATTTT. Amino acids: CASSPEGGLGDTQYF.

The chain combines TRBV5-6 with TRBJ2-2; a weak D match, TRBD2 (6 bases). This CDR3 has 16 amino acids. Per the germline V gene, CDR1 is SGHDT and CDR2 is YYEEEE. V was trimmed by 0 bases and J by 6 bases, leaving 15 bases between them. The CDR3 DNA reads TGTGCCAGCAGCTTGGAGTATTCATCGGGGGCCGGGGAGCTGTTTTTT. Translating it yields CASSLEYSSGAGELFF. Filled out from reference TRBV5-6 and TRBJ2-2, the complete variable domain reads DAGVTQSPTHLIKTRGQQVTLRCSPKSGHDTVSWYQQALGQGPQFIFQYYEEEERQRGNFPDRFSGHQFPNYSSELNVNALLLGDSALYLCASSLEYSSGAGELFFGEGSRLTVL.